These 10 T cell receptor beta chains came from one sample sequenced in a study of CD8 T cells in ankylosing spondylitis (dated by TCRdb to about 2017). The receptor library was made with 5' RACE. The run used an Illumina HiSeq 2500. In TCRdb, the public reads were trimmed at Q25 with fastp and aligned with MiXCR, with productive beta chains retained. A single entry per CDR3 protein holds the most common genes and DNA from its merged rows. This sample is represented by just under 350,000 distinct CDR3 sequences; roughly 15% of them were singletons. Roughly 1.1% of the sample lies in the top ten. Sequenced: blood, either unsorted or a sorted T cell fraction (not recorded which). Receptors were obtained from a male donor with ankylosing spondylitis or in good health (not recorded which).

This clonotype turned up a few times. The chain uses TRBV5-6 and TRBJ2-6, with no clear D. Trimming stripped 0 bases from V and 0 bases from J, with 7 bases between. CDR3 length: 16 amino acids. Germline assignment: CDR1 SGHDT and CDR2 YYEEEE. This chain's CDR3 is CASSLAVTSGANVLTF. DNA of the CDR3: TGTGCCAGCAGCTTGGCCGTCACCTCTGGGGCCAACGTCCTGACTTTC.

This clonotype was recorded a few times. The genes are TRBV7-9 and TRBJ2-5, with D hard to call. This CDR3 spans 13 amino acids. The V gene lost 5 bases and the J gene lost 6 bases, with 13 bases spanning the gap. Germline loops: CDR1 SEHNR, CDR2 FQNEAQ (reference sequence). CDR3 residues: CASSRRPRKTQYF. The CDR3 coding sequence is TGTGCCAGCAGCCGCAGGCCTCGGAAGACCCAGTACTTC.

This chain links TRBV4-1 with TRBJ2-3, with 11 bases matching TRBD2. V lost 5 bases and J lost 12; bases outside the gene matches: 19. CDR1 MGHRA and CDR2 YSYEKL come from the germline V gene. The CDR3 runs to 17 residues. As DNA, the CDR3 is TGCGCCAGCAGCGCCAGACTAGCGGGGCAAGGACAGATCCCCCAGTATTTT. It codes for CASSARLAGQGQIPQYF.

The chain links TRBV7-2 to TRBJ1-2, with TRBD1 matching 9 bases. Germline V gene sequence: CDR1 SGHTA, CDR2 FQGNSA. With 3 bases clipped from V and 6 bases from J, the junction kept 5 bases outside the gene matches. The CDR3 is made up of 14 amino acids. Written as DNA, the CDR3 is TGTGCCAGCAGCTTTACAGGGGGCAGAGATGGCTACACCTTC. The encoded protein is CASSFTGGRDGYTF.

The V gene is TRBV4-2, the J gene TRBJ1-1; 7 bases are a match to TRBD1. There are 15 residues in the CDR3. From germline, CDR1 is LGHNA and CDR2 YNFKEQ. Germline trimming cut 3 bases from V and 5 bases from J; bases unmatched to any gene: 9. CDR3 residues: CASSQGTTGSTEAFF. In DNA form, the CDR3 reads TGTGCCAGCAGCCAGGGTACGACAGGGTCTACTGAAGCTTTCTTT.

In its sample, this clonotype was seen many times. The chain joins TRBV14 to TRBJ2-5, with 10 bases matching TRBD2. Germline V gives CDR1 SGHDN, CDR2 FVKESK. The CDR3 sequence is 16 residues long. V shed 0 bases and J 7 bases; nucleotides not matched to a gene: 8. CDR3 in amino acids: CASSQEASGGLGTQYF. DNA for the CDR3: TGTGCCAGCAGCCAAGAAGCTAGCGGGGGACTTGGGACCCAGTACTTC.

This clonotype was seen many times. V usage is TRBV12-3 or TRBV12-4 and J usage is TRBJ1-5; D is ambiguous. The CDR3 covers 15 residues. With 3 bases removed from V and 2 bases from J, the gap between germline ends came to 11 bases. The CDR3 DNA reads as TGTGCCAGCAGTTTGGGCAGTTGGGGCAATCAGCCCCAGCATTTT. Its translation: CASSLGSWGNQPQHF.

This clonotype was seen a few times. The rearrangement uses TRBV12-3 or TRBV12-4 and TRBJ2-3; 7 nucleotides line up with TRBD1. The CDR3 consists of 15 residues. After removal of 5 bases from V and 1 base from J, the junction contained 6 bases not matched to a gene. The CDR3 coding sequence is TGTGCCAGCAGTGAAGGGGGCGCCGGCACAGATACGCAGTATTTT. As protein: CASSEGGAGTDTQYF.

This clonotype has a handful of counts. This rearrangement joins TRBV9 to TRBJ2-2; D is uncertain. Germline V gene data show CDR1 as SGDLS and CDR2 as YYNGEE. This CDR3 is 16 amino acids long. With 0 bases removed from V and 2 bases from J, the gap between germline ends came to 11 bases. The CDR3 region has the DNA TGTGCCAGCAGCGTAGTTACTAACCAAAACACCGGGGAGCTGTTTTTT. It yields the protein CASSVVTNQNTGELFF.

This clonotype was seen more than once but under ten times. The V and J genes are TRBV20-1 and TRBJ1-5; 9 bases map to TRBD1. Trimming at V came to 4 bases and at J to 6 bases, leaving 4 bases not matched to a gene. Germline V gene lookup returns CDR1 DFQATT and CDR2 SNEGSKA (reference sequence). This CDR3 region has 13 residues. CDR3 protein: CSAKGQGGQPQHF. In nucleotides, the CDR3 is TGCAGTGCTAAGGGACAGGGCGGTCAGCCCCAGCATTTT.